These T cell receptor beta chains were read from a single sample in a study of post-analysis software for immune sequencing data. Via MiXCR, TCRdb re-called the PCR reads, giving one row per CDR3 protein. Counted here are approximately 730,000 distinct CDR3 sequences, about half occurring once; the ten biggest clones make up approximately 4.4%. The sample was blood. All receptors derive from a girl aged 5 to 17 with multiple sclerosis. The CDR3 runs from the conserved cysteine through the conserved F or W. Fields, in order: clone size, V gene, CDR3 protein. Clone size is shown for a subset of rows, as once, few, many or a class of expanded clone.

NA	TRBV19	CASSIDLHPGEQYF
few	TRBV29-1	CSVDAGMNEQFF
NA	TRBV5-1	CASSPRWRGDGDTGELFF
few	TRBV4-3	CASSQYSGDHSYNEQFF
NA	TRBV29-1	CSVEGGDSSYEQYF
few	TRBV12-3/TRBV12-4	CASSWTLRVGKRGYTF
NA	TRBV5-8	CASSFRPGGRRYNEQFF
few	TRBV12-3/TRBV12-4	CASSATGYNEKLFF
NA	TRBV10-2	CASSESGPLAGGADTQYF
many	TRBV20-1	CSARRPQGNTQYF
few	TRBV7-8	CASSLAGLAGREQYF
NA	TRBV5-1	CASSYRTGSGEQYF
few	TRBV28	CASSLEGNHQETQYF
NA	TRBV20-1	CSASEPSDEQFF
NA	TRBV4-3	CTSSQGSGSGLGEQYF
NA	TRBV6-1	CASSRPGQGARQLHEQYF
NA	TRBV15	CATSTLGVDYGYTF
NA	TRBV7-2	CASSLQGTATNSPLHF
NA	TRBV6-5	CASSYRQDYEQYF
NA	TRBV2	CASGLASNNEQFF
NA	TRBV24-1	CATSDWGGSSTDTQYF
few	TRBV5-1	CTSSDAGTLQQYF
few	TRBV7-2	CASSLVTEGVYGYTF
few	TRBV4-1	CASSQTELSYEQYF
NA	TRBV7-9	CASSLGTGKAAYEQYF
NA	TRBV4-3	CASSQDRGSGNIQYF
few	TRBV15	CATSSFGGMVTQYF
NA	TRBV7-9	CASSSRTASGSKNEQFF
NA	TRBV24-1	CATSDYKTGGDEQYF
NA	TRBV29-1	CSVESHTYEQYF
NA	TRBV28	CASIGSTPSPLHF
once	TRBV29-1	CSVPGRRYTEAFF
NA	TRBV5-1	CASSTGPGTGTQYF
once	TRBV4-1	CASSHPGLAGTIEQFF
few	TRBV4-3	CASSQSGAPDTQYF
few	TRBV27	CASSLGREATGELFF
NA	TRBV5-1	CASSPTAGVSDTQYF
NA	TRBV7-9	CASSGLLREKLFF
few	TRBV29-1	CGGEGPSDYSEQFF
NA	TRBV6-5	CASSYSALRAVLTSYNEQFF
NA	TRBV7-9	CASSLYYGRGEDEKLFF
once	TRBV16	CASSPPQAGNEKLFF
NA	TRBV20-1	CSARKGSNQPQHF
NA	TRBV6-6	CASSPPTTDRDNEQFF
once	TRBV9	CASSVATDSCNEQFF
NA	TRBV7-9	CASSLGVVSGGHEQYF